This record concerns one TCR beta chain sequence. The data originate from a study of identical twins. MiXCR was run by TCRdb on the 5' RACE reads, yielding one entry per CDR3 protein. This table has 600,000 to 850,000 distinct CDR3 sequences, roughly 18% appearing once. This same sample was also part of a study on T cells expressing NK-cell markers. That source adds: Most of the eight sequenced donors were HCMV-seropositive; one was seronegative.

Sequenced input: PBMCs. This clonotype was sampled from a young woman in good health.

CDR3 residues: CATSRFLEDTQYF. Written as DNA, the CDR3 is TGTGCCACCAGCAGGTTTTTGGAAGATACGCAGTATTTT. The chain combines TRBV15 with TRBJ2-3; D remains ambiguous. The V and J ends lost 3 bases and 5 bases respectively, with 9 bases between them. CDR1 is LNHNV, CDR2 YYDKDF, per germline (reference sequence). The CDR3 is 13 residues long.